Given below is one T cell receptor (beta chain) in context. Its cognate antigen is unknown. Trimming cost V 3 bases and J 7 bases, with 15 bases left between them. The CDR3 is 15 residues long. Germline-derived CDR1 and CDR2 are LNHDA and SQIVND (reference sequence). This sample was taken from a study of T cells in localized non-small cell lung cancer. Study observations and caveats: T cell clonality was highest in uninvolved adjacent lung, above tumor.

Generated by immunoSEQ multiplex PCR, the TCRdb table keeps only in-frame clones and is missing some. The table lists around 30,000 clones, more than 75% of them singletons. The TCR originated in a male donor at least 60 years old with stage II squamous cell lung carcinoma. The sample here was peripheral blood, taken before any cancer treatment. This chain joins TRBV19 and TRBJ1-4; TRBD1 might be the D (5 bases). The CDR3 coding sequence is TGTGCCAGTAGTATGTCCGGGACGGGATTTGAAAAACTGTTTTTT. Protein: CASSMSGTGFEKLFF.